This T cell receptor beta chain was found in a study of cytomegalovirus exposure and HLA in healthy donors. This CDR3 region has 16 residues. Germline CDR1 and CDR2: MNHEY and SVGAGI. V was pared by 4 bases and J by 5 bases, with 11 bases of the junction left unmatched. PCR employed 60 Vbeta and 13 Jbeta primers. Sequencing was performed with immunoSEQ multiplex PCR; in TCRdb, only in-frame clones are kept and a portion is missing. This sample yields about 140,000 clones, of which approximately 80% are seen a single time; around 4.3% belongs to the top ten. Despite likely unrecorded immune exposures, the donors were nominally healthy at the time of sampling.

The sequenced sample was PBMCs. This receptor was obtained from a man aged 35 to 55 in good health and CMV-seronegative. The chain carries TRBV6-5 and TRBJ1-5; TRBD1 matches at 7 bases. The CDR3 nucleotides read TGTGCCAGCAGTTTTTCTCCTGGGACAGCAGATCAGCCCCAGCATTTT. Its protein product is CASSFSPGTADQPQHF.